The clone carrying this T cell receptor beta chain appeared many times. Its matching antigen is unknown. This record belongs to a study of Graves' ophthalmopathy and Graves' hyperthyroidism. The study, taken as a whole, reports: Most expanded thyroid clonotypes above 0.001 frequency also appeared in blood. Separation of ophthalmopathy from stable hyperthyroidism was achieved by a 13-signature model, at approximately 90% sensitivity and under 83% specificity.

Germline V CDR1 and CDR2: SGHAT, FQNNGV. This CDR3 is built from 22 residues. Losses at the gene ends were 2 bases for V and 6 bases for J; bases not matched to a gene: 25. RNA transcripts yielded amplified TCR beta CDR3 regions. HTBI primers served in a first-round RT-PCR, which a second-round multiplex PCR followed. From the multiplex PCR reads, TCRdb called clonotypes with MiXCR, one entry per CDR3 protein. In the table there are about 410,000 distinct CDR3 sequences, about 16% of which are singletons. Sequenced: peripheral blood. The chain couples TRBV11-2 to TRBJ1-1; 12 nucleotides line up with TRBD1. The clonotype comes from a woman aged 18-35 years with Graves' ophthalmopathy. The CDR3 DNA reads TGTGCCAGCAGCTTATTTCGAAGTGCGGTCTGGGGACAGGGGGCAGAAGGGGCTGAAGCTTTCTTT. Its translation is CASSLFRSAVWGQGAEGAEAFF.